This TCR beta chain originates from a study of T cells in Graves' hyperthyroidism and ophthalmopathy. This clonotype was seen repeatedly, ten times or more. Its cognate antigen is unknown. From RNA transcripts, TCR beta CDR3 regions were amplified. An initial round of RT-PCR targeting the TCR CDR3 relied on the HTBI primer set. One entry per CDR3 protein results from TCRdb running MiXCR on the multiplex PCR reads. The table shows roughly 560,000 distinct CDR3 sequences, with approximately 14% occurring only once. Uncontrolled infection, other autoimmune disease, pregnancy or lactation led to exclusion. The PBMCs studied were ones that came from roughly 9.1 ml fresh peripheral blood. Study outcomes and limitations: Model-based prediction identified ophthalmopathy a median 6.5 months prior to its onset. Also found in blood were most expanded thyroid clonotypes above 0.001.

The length of the CDR3 is 15 residues. Germline V gives CDR1 SQVTM, CDR2 ANQGSEA. V was clipped by 4 bases and J by 4 bases; unmatched bases: 9. V gene TRBV29-1 combines with J gene TRBJ2-2; 7 bases line up with TRBD2. The specimen was blood. This clonotype was obtained from a woman aged 40 to 50 with Graves' ophthalmopathy. The CDR3 sequence: CSVVAAGVATGELFF. CDR3 bases: TGCAGCGTTGTGGCGGCGGGAGTGGCCACCGGGGAGCTGTTTTTT.